Below, 31 T cell receptor beta chains from the same sample are listed, as sequenced in a study of spatial heterogeneity in lung cancer. Time point noted: sample taken at primary tumor resection. From the 5' RACE reads, TCRdb called clonotypes with MiXCR, one entry per CDR3 protein. There are about 44,000 distinct CDR3 sequences in the sample; roughly an eighth occur only once, and 55% to 70% lies in the top ten. The sample consisted of PBMCs, taken at surgery. The source is a male donor with early-stage non-small cell lung cancer.

The rearrangement joins TRBV6-2 or TRBV6-3 to TRBJ1-2; D not certain. Germline V CDR1 and CDR2: MNHEY, SVGEGT. Trimming took 6 bases from V and 3 from J, leaving 8 bases between them. The CDR3 runs to 12 residues. CDR3 nucleotide sequence: TGTGCCAGCAGCGAAAAGGACTATGGCTACACCTTC. Its protein is CASSEKDYGYTF.

The V call is TRBV27, the J call TRBJ1-3; tentatively, D is TRBD1 (6 bases). The CDR3 contains 14 residues. The V and J ends lost 7 bases and 4 bases respectively, with 14 bases between them. Germline V gene lookup returns CDR1 MNHEY and CDR2 SMNVEV (reference sequence). CDR3 region: CASKLGAGGNTIYF. DNA for the CDR3: TGTGCCAGCAAGCTGGGGGCAGGAGGAAACACCATATATTTT.

The V and J genes are TRBV11-1 and TRBJ2-1; D possibly uses TRBD1 or TRBD2 (5 bases each). The CDR3 is 15 residues long. V lost 1 base and J 10 bases, leaving 17 bases between the germline ends. Germline V gene sequence: CDR1 SGHAT, CDR2 FQDESV (reference sequence). CDR3 region: CASSLGQQLGNEQFF. The CDR3 region has the DNA TGTGCCAGCAGCTTAGGACAGCAACTCGGGAACGAGCAGTTCTTC.

The rearrangement joins TRBV20-1 to TRBJ1-1; D perhaps matches TRBD1 (6 bases). Germline V gene lookup returns CDR1 DFQATT and CDR2 SNEGSKA (reference sequence). Trimming took 5 bases from V and 7 from J, leaving 14 bases between them. This CDR3 has 12 residues. The CDR3 loop is CSAFEDRVEAFF. The DNA for the CDR3 is TGCAGTGCTTTTGAGGACAGAGTTGAAGCTTTCTTT.

The V gene is TRBV28, the J gene TRBJ1-5; D unresolved. Germline V CDR1 and CDR2: MDHEN, SYDVKM. Trimming shortened V by 9 bases and J by 6 bases, and 6 bases separated the two germline ends. The CDR3 has 10 amino acids. The CDR3 is CASAGQPQHF. DNA for the CDR3: TGTGCCAGTGCCGGTCAGCCCCAGCATTTT.

This rearrangement joins TRBV12-3 or TRBV12-4 to TRBJ2-3, with a possible D match to TRBD1 (6 bases). The CDR3 has 16 residues. Trimming left V 8 bases short and J 1 base short, with 19 bases between. The CDR3 DNA is TGTGCCAGCGGCCCGATCAGGGGTACCCGCACAGATACGCAGTATTTT. This codes for CASGPIRGTRTDTQYF.

There are many counts of this clonotype. The chain is built from TRBV4-1 and TRBJ2-4; the D is unclear. CDR1 and CDR2 (germline): MGHRA, YSYEKL. This CDR3 is 16 amino acids long. The V end lost 1 base, the J end lost 3 bases, and 13 bases lay between the germline ends. CDR3 DNA: TGCGCCAGCAGCCAAGGGCCCAGCGAGGACAAAAACATTCAGTACTTC. It is translated as CASSQGPSEDKNIQYF.

This chain links TRBV6-2 or TRBV6-3 with TRBJ2-5; the match to TRBD2 covers 11 bases. CDR3 length: 18 residues. Unmatched junction bases numbered 10, after V lost 0 bases and J lost 4 bases. Germline V gene sequence: CDR1 MNHEY, CDR2 SVGEGT. The CDR3 protein is CASSYSWSSGTSGETQYF. The CDR3 nucleotides read TGTGCCAGCAGTTACTCCTGGTCCTCCGGGACTAGCGGAGAGACCCAGTACTTC.

This clonotype has at least ten counts. The V gene is TRBV20-1, the J gene TRBJ2-7; 7 bases line up with TRBD2. The CDR3 consists of 12 residues. The V segment lost 6 bases and the J segment 2 bases; nucleotides outside the gene matches: 4. Germline V gene lookup returns CDR1 DFQATT and CDR2 SNEGSKA (reference sequence). CDR3 residues: CSAPSGPYEQYF. The CDR3 DNA is TGCAGTGCGCCTAGCGGCCCCTACGAGCAGTACTTC.

This clonotype was recorded at least ten times. The chain couples TRBV5-1 to TRBJ2-5; weak D call: TRBD2 (6 bases). This CDR3 has 16 amino acids. Germline CDR1 reads SGHRS; CDR2 reads YFSETQ. V lost 1 base, J lost 0 bases, and 13 bases lay in between. The CDR3 DNA is TGCGCCAGCAGCTTGTCCGGGGGAGGCCACCAAGAGACCCAGTACTTC. This encodes CASSLSGGGHQETQYF.

This clonotype was counted only a few times. The rearrangement uses TRBV3-1 and TRBJ1-5, with TRBD1 matching over 7 bases. CDR1 is LGHDT and CDR2 is YNNKEL in the germline V gene (reference sequence). The CDR3 has 13 residues. Unmatched junction bases numbered 1, after V lost 1 base and J lost 7 bases. The CDR3 region is CASSQAGGQPQHF. The CDR3 region has the DNA TGTGCCAGCAGCCAAGCAGGGGGGCAGCCCCAGCATTTT.

The V gene is TRBV12-5, the J gene TRBJ2-3; D possibly corresponds to TRBD2 (6 bases). V shed 3 bases and J shed 4 bases, with 11 bases lying between them. From germline, CDR1 is LGHNT and CDR2 FRNRAP. This CDR3 comprises 14 residues. DNA for the CDR3: TGTGCTAGTGGTTTAAGCCGCGGGGCAGATACGCAGTATTTT. This translates into CASGLSRGADTQYF. The full variable domain, its missing parts supplied by reference TRBV12-5 and TRBJ2-3, is DARVTQTPRHKVTEMGQEVTMRCQPILGHNTVFWYRQTMMQGLELLAYFRNRAPLDDSGMPKDRFSAEMPDATLATLKIQPSEPRDSAVYFCASGLSRGADTQYFGPGTRLTVL.

The V call is TRBV19, the J call TRBJ2-1, with TRBD2 as a possible D gene (5 bases). The CDR3 has 15 residues. Germline V gene sequence: CDR1 LNHDA, CDR2 SQIVND (reference sequence). V dropped 3 bases and J dropped 0 bases, with 9 bases sitting between them. CDR3 nucleotides: TGTGCCAGTAGTATTCGGGGAAGCTCCTACAATGAGCAGTTCTTC. This encodes CASSIRGSSYNEQFF.

There are a few counts of this clonotype. The genes are TRBV2 and TRBJ2-1; D gene uncertain. The V end was cut by 4 bases, the J end by 15 bases, with 16 bases between. CDR1 and CDR2 (germline): SNHLY, FYNNEI. CDR3 length: 12 residues. The CDR3 here is CASSVIVRRLFF. As DNA, the CDR3 is TGTGCCAGCAGTGTCATAGTAAGACGCCTGTTCTTC.

This rearrangement joins TRBV6-5 to TRBJ2-6; 7 bases map to TRBD1. The CDR3 sequence is 16 residues long. V lost 7 bases, J lost 1 base, and 7 bases stayed unmatched. Germline V gene lookup returns CDR1 MNHEY and CDR2 SVGAGI. CDR3: CASKGTVPSGANVLTF. The CDR3 DNA reads TGTGCCAGCAAGGGGACAGTCCCATCTGGGGCCAACGTCCTGACTTTC.

The chain recombines TRBV6-2 or TRBV6-3 with TRBJ1-1; D might be TRBD1 (5 bases). Germline lookup yields CDR1 MNHEY and CDR2 SVGEGT. CDR3 size: 12 residues. V lost 6 bases, J lost 6 bases, and 11 bases lay in between. CDR3 amino acids: CASRIQGSEAFF. The DNA of the CDR3 is TGTGCCAGCAGAATTCAGGGATCTGAAGCTTTCTTT.

This clonotype has just one count. Possible read error: a much larger clone is one base away. The chain has TRBV4-3 and TRBJ2-3; D unclear. Trimming cost V 0 bases and J 9 bases, with 31 bases left between them. CDR3 length equals 20 residues. Germline V gene lookup returns CDR1 LGHNA and CDR2 YSLEER. CDR3 in amino acids: CASSQEGNYETILSTGTQYF. DNA of the CDR3: TGCGCCAGCAGCCAAGAAGGAAATTATGAGACGATTCTTTCGACTGGCACGCAGTATTTT.

The V gene is TRBV5-1, the J gene TRBJ1-3; D is unclear. The CDR3 runs 15 residues. In germline, CDR1 is SGHRS, CDR2 YFSETQ. V dropped 0 bases and J dropped 0 bases, with 7 bases sitting between them. The DNA of the CDR3 is TGCGCCAGCAGCTTGGATCTTCACTCTGGAAACACCATATATTTT. Its translation: CASSLDLHSGNTIYF.

This clonotype was counted many times. The rearrangement links TRBV6-5 to TRBJ1-4, with D possibly being TRBD1 (6 bases). CDR1 and CDR2 (germline): MNHEY, SVGAGI. Trimming shortened V by 6 bases and J by 2 bases, and 13 bases separated the two germline ends. CDR3 length equals 15 residues. CDR3 amino acids: CASSPRQATNEKLFF. The CDR3 coding sequence is TGTGCCAGCAGCCCACGACAGGCCACTAATGAAAAACTGTTTTTT.

V and J are TRBV20-1 and TRBJ2-3; D uncertain. This CDR3 comprises 12 residues. CDR1 and CDR2 (germline): DFQATT, SNEGSKA (reference sequence). V lost 6 bases and J 2 bases, leaving 9 bases between the germline ends. CDR3: CSAQRFTDTQYF. CDR3 DNA: TGCAGTGCCCAGCGTTTCACAGATACGCAGTATTTT.

This chain joins TRBV20-1 and TRBJ2-3; D possibly corresponds to TRBD2 (5 bases). The ends were cut back, 5 bases at V and 5 bases at J, with 11 bases in the middle. The CDR3 contains 12 residues. Germline V gene lookup returns CDR1 DFQATT and CDR2 SNEGSKA (reference sequence). The CDR3 region is CSAPLRGDTQYF. DNA for the CDR3: TGCAGTGCTCCCCTCCGGGGAGATACGCAGTATTTT.

This chain joins TRBV6-4 and TRBJ1-1, with 10 bases that match TRBD1. The CDR3 is made up of 14 amino acids. The germline gives CDR1 MRHNA, CDR2 SNTAGT. Losses at the gene ends were 7 bases for V and 6 bases for J; bases not matched to a gene: 8. CDR3 sequence (DNA): TGTGCCAGCATGACGGACAGGGGGTCCTCTGAAGCTTTCTTT. It is translated as CASMTDRGSSEAFF.

Many counts were recorded for this clonotype. This chain joins TRBV10-3 and TRBJ2-2; a weak D match, TRBD1 (6 bases). CDR3 length: 15 residues. Germline loops: CDR1 ENHRY, CDR2 SYGVKD. The V end was cut by 0 bases, the J end by 6 bases, with 11 bases between. In nucleotides, the CDR3 is TGTGCCATCAGTGAGTCCCCGGCAGGGGCCGGGGAGCTGTTTTTT. Protein sequence: CAISESPAGAGELFF.

This chain connects TRBV19 to TRBJ2-7; D is unresolved. There are 14 residues in the CDR3. Trimming cost V 5 bases and J 3 bases, with 14 bases left between them. CDR1 is LNHDA and CDR2 is SQIVND in the germline V gene (reference sequence). CDR3 sequence: CASSPQTDSYEQYF. The CDR3, as DNA: TGTGCCAGTAGTCCACAGACCGATAGCTACGAGCAGTACTTC.

This rearrangement joins TRBV5-4 to TRBJ2-7; D is undetermined. CDR1 is SGHNT and CDR2 is YYREEE in the germline V gene (reference sequence). Trimming left V 1 base short and J 5 bases short, with 7 bases between. The CDR3 extends over 12 amino acids. CDR3 loop: CASSLLGNEQYF. The DNA for the CDR3 is TGTGCCAGCAGCTTGTTAGGCAACGAGCAGTACTTC.

In its sample, this clonotype was seen a few times. The chain employs TRBV2 and TRBJ1-5; D call uncertain. CDR1 and CDR2 (germline): SNHLY, FYNNEI. V lost 7 bases to trimming and J lost 0 bases, with 10 bases between them. CDR3 length: 14 residues. The CDR3 sequence is CASNVGYSNQPQHF. The CDR3 nucleotides are TGTGCCAGCAATGTCGGCTATAGCAATCAGCCCCAGCATTTT.

The V and J genes are TRBV10-2 and TRBJ1-4; D is possibly TRBD1 (5 bases). The CDR3 contains 16 residues. From germline, CDR1 is WSHSY and CDR2 SAAADI. Trimming left V 0 bases short and J 5 bases short, with 13 bases between. In DNA form, the CDR3 reads TGCGCCAGCAGTGAGTCGCCCTCTGGGGGGAATGAAAAACTGTTTTTT. Translated: CASSESPSGGNEKLFF.

This rearrangement joins TRBV29-1 to TRBJ2-7; 11 bases match TRBD1. The germline gives CDR1 SQVTM, CDR2 ANQGSEA. This CDR3 is 15 amino acids long. V dropped 7 bases and J dropped 2; count of bases not matched to a gene: 10. The CDR3 protein is CSARDRDRGTYEQYF. The CDR3 DNA sequence: TGCAGCGCAAGGGACCGGGACAGGGGGACCTACGAGCAGTACTTC.

This clonotype was picked up many times. The chain links TRBV20-1 to TRBJ2-7, with 7 bases identical to TRBD2. The CDR3 has 14 amino acids. Unmatched junction bases numbered 10, after V lost 5 bases and J lost 3 bases. Looked up from germline, CDR1 is DFQATT and CDR2 is SNEGSKA (reference sequence). CDR3 protein: CSAFQSGINYEQYF. CDR3 DNA: TGCAGTGCTTTTCAGAGCGGGATAAACTACGAGCAGTACTTC.

The table lists this clonotype with many counts. The J gene is TRBJ2-1, the V gene TRBV7-2; D perhaps matches TRBD2 (6 bases). Germline V lookup: CDR1 SGHTA, CDR2 FQGNSA. The CDR3 consists of 15 residues. The V end lost 1 base, the J end lost 2 bases, and 9 bases lay between the germline ends. The CDR3 is CASSLVRGTYNEQFF. In nucleotides, the CDR3 is TGTGCCAGCAGCTTAGTGCGGGGCACCTACAATGAGCAGTTCTTC.

The chain joins TRBV20-1 to TRBJ1-2; no reliable D call. Trimming cost V 6 bases and J 0 bases, with 11 bases left between them. The length of the CDR3 is 13 residues. Germline-derived CDR1 and CDR2 are DFQATT and SNEGSKA (reference sequence). CDR3 region: CSAEQRTNYGYTF. For the CDR3, the DNA is TGCAGTGCAGAGCAGAGGACTAACTATGGCTACACCTTC.